Shown below are 15 T cell receptor beta chains from a single sample sequenced in a study of T cell changes during pregnancy in multiple sclerosis. Sequenced by immunoSEQ multiplex PCR; TCRdb stores in-frame clones only, minus some. The sample yields 50,000 to 65,000 clones, about 88% seen once. The input for sequencing was CD8+ T cells from peripheral blood mononuclear cells, taken before pregnancy. The receptor source for this set is a female donor with multiple sclerosis, enrolled in a pregnancy study.

The rearrangement links TRBV9 to TRBJ2-2, with TRBD2 matching 10 bases. V gave up 4 bases and J gave up 5 bases; unmatched junction bases: 5. The V gene's germline CDR1 is SGDLS and CDR2 YYNGEE. The CDR3 spans 15 residues. CDR3 in amino acids: CASSTSGGGTGELFF. The CDR3 nucleotides are TGTGCCAGCAGCACAAGCGGGGGGGGGACCGGGGAGCTGTTTTTT.

V is TRBV7-3 and J is TRBJ2-1; 7 nucleotides align to TRBD2. The CDR3 sequence is 16 residues long. Unmatched junction bases numbered 4, after V lost 2 bases and J lost 0 bases. Germline CDR1 is SGHTA and CDR2 is FQGTGA. The CDR3, as DNA: TGTGCCAGCAGCTTATACGGGGGGAGCTCCTACAATGAGCAGTTCTTC. Protein sequence: CASSLYGGSSYNEQFF.

The genes are TRBV7-8 and TRBJ2-7; TRBD1 is a possible D gene (6 bases). V was trimmed by 5 bases and J by 3 bases, leaving 14 bases between them. The CDR3 has 14 residues. Germline CDR1 is SGHVS and CDR2 is FQNEAQ. CDR3 coding DNA: TGTGCCAGCAGCCCCCAGGGGCTCGGCTACGAGCAGTACTTC. It is translated as CASSPQGLGYEQYF.

This clone has only one observation. This chain links TRBV7-9 with TRBJ1-2, with D possibly being TRBD1 (6 bases). The CDR3 is 15 residues long. V dropped 5 bases and J dropped 8 bases, with 21 bases sitting between them. Per germline, CDR1 SEHNR and CDR2 FQNEAQ (reference sequence). The CDR3 sequence is CASSEPGQAAVGYTF. For the CDR3, the DNA is TGTGCCAGCAGCGAACCGGGACAAGCTGCGGTAGGCTACACCTTC.

J is TRBJ2-2 and V is TRBV7-3, with 9 bases aligning to TRBD2. The CDR3 is 16 residues long. Germline V gene lookup returns CDR1 SGHTA and CDR2 FQGTGA. The ends lost 1 base at V and 4 bases at J; junction bases unmatched: 4. CDR3 coding DNA: TGTGCCAGCAGCTTAAACCTAGCGGGGCCCACCGGGGAGCTGTTTTTT. The encoded protein is CASSLNLAGPTGELFF.

For the CDR3, the DNA is TGTGCCAGCAGTTCCCTCACCTCGGGACAGGGCTACGAGCAGTACTTC. It translates to CASSSLTSGQGYEQYF. The rearrangement joins TRBV27 to TRBJ2-7; TRBD1 matches 9 bases. J lost 3 bases, V lost 4 bases, and 10 bases had no gene match. This CDR3 contains 16 residues. Germline CDR1 reads MNHEY; CDR2 reads SMNVEV (reference sequence).

This clone was recorded only once. This sequence joins TRBV11-2 and TRBJ2-3; 10 bases align to TRBD1. V shed 5 bases, J shed 2 bases, and the junction held 4 bases outside the gene matches. This CDR3 comprises 15 residues. Per the germline V gene, CDR1 is SGHAT and CDR2 is FQNNGV. The DNA for the CDR3 is TGTGCCAGCAGCCCGGGACAGGGGACCACAGATACGCAGTATTTT. Amino acid sequence: CASSPGQGTTDTQYF.

The chain carries TRBV5-6 and TRBJ1-1, with 7 bases matching TRBD1. The CDR3 covers 14 residues. Trimming removed 4 bases from V and 3 bases from J; junction bases left unmatched: 6. Per germline, CDR1 SGHDT and CDR2 YYEEEE. CDR3 loop: CASSTGVWDTEAFF. CDR3 bases: TGTGCCAGCAGCACAGGGGTATGGGACACTGAAGCTTTCTTT.

In its sample, this clone was seen a few times. This chain joins TRBV11-2 and TRBJ1-1; unclear D gene. Trimming removed 0 bases at V and 2 bases at J, with 10 bases between. Looked up from germline, CDR1 is SGHAT and CDR2 is FQNNGV. The CDR3 has 15 amino acids. The CDR3: CASSLDSYGNTEAFF. CDR3 coding DNA: TGTGCCAGCAGCTTAGACTCCTACGGTAACACTGAAGCTTTCTTT.

The gene calls are TRBV19 and TRBJ2-1, with D tentatively TRBD2 (7 bases). Germline V lookup: CDR1 LNHDA, CDR2 SQIVND (reference sequence). The V end lost 7 bases, the J end lost 9 bases, and 22 bases lay between the germline ends. The CDR3 spans 15 residues. CDR3 nucleotide sequence: TGTGCCAGTATCGCCGGTGGGGGGGCAACAACTGAGCAGTTCTTC. It yields the protein CASIAGGGATTEQFF.

The gene calls are TRBV5-8 and TRBJ2-5; tentative D call: TRBD1 (6 bases). V was clipped by 3 bases and J by 7 bases, with 7 bases between them. The CDR3 loop spans 11 amino acids. The germline V gene has CDR1 SGHTS and CDR2 YDEGEE. CDR3 nucleotides: TGTGCCAGCAGCTCCAGGGGGACCCAGTACTTC. Translated: CASSSRGTQYF.

This clone occurred once. Because the CDR3's place on the DNA is in doubt, the DNA is left out and the CDR3 is given as listed by TCRdb. This chain connects TRBV21-1 to TRBJ2-3; TRBD2, the table's D call, lacks a check against the DNA. TRBV21-1 represents a pseudogene. A total of 17 residues make up the CDR3, ends included. CDR3 loop: CASWVVGGGAVTWTQYF.

The rearrangement uses TRBV7-2 and TRBJ2-2, with D maybe TRBD2 (7 bases). The CDR3 consists of 15 residues. V lost 1 base and J 4 bases, leaving 10 bases between the germline ends. Germline V gene sequence: CDR1 SGHTA, CDR2 FQGNSA. In nucleotides, the CDR3 is TGTGCCAGCAGCTTAGATGCGGGGGCCACCGGGGAGCTGTTTTTT. Its protein product is CASSLDAGATGELFF.

This clone was detected a few times. The chain uses TRBV6-4 and TRBJ2-1, with 9 bases identical to TRBD2. Germline V CDR1 and CDR2: MRHNA, SNTAGT. V trimming: 0 bases; J trimming: 4 bases; junction bases outside the gene matches: 4. This CDR3 is built from 16 residues. Here the CDR3 DNA reads TGTGCCAGCAGTGACTCAGAAGCGGGGGGATACAATGAGCAGTTCTTC. This sequence encodes CASSDSEAGGYNEQFF.

The chain couples TRBV15 to TRBJ2-1; the match to TRBD1 covers 12 bases. The germline V gene encodes CDR1 LNHNV and CDR2 YYDKDF (reference sequence). The CDR3 spans 15 residues. V shed 5 bases, J shed 7 bases, and the junction held 6 bases outside the gene matches. CDR3 DNA sequence: TGTGCCACCAGCGGGGACAGGGGGCGCGGTAATGAGCAGTTCTTC. This codes for CATSGDRGRGNEQFF.